Reported below is one T cell receptor beta chain. Its specificity is unknown. These data are taken from a study of early stage breast cancer tumors. Study information: ER+/PR+/HER2- status applied to about 80% of the 16 invasive breast tumors.

J gave up 7 bases and V 1 base, and 5 bases lay outside the gene matches. This CDR3 contains 15 residues. Germline assignment: CDR1 LGHNA and CDR2 YNFKEQ. Clones were sequenced by immunoSEQ multiplex PCR, and TCRdb holds only the in-frame ones, with some missing. The data show fewer than 70,000 clones, with about 83% seen just once and about 3.4% held by the top ten. The study, taken as a whole, reports: Enriched TCRB sequences shared across patients were mostly commonly generated sequences. Tumors had approximately 2.5-fold higher T cell density than normal breast.

Sequenced: blood. The rearrangement links TRBV4-2 to TRBJ2-2; TRBD2 aligns across 8 bases. This clonotype originated in a person aged 25-39 years with breast cancer. CDR3: CASSQGQAGGGELFF. The CDR3 DNA sequence: TGTGCCAGCAGCCAAGGACAGGCGGGAGGCGGGGAGCTGTTTTTT.